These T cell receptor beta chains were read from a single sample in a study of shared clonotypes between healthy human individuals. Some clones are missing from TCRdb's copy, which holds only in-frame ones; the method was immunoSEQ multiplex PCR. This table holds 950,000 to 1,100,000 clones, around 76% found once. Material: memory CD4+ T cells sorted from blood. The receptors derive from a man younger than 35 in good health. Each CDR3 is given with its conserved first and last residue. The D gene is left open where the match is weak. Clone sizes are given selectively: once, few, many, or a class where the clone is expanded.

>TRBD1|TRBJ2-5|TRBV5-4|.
TGTGCCAGCAGCTTCGTGACAGGGGGCAAGGAGACCCAGTACTTC
CASSFVTGGKETQYF
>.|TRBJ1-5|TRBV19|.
TGTGCCACCCAACGGTCGGGCAATCAGCCCCAGCATTTT
CATQRSGNQPQHF
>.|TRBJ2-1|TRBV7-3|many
TGTGCCAGCCTCTGGGGGGGCACGACCTACAATGAGCAGTTCTTC
CASLWGGTTYNEQFF
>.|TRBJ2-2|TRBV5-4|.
TGTGCCAGCAGCTTGGATCGGACCCCCGGGGAGCTGTTTTTT
CASSLDRTPGELFF
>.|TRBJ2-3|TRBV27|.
TGTGCCAGCAGTAATACCTGGCTGTGGGATAAAACTAGCACAGATACGCAGTATTTT
CASSNTWLWDKTSTDTQYF
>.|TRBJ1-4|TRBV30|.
TGTGCCTGGAGGGGCATAAGGCCCTCCGAAAAACTGTTTTTT
CAWRGIRPSEKLFF
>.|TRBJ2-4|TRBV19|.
TGTGCCAGTACCCGATCCCCACCGGGGGCCCAAAACATTCAGTACTTC
CASTRSPPGAQNIQYF
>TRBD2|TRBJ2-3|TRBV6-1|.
TGTGCCAGCAGTGACGGACTAGCGGGCCCTATTACGCAGTATTTT
CASSDGLAGPITQYF
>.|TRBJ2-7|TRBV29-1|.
TGCAGCGTTGAAGTTCATAGCTCCTACGAGCAGTACTTC
CSVEVHSSYEQYF
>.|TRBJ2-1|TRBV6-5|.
TGTGCCAGCAGTTTTTCGGGGGCCAACAATGAGCAGTTCTTC
CASSFSGANNEQFF
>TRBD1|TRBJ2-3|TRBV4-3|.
TGCGCCAGCAGCCACCTCCGTGTGACAGGGGGCACAGATACGCAGTATTTT
CASSHLRVTGGTDTQYF
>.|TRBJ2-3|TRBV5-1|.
TGCGCCAGCAGCCCACGGGGGCGGAGCACAGATACGCAGTATTTT
CASSPRGRSTDTQYF
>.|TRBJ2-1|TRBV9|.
TGTGCCAGCAGCGTACAGGAGAACTCCTACAATGAGCAGTTCTTC
CASSVQENSYNEQFF
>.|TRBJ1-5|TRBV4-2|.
TGTGCCAGCAGCCAAGAAATCGTCGGTCGGGGGCTGGGGAATCAGCCCCAGCATTTT
CASSQEIVGRGLGNQPQHF
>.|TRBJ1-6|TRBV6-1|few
TGTGCCAGCAGCCCCGGGCCAGGGTTTAATTCACCCCTCCACTTT
CASSPGPGFNSPLHF
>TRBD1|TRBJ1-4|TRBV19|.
TGTGCCAGTAGTGGCAGACAGGGGGTTTTTGGAAAACTGTTTTTT
CASSGRQGVFGKLFF
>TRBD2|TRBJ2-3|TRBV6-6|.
TGTGCCAGCATCCATAGCGGGGCCGGGACAGATACGCAGTATTTT
CASIHSGAGTDTQYF
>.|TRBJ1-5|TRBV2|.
TGTGCCAGCAACCCAGCGCTCTCAGGCGGGCCCCAGCATTTT
CASNPALSGGPQHF
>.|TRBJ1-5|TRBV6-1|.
TGTGCCAGCAGTGAAGGGAGTGGAGTTAGCAATCAGCCCCAGCATTTT
CASSEGSGVSNQPQHF
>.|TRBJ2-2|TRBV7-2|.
TGTGCCAGCAGCTTAGATACAGTAAGCGGGGAGCTGTTTTTT
CASSLDTVSGELFF
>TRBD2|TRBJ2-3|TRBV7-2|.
TGTGCCAGCAGGCCTAGCGGCGTACTCACAGATACGCAGTATTTT
CASRPSGVLTDTQYF
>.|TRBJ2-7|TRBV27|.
TGTGCCAGCAGCCTCAAATCACCCGGGTACGAGCAGTACTTC
CASSLKSPGYEQYF
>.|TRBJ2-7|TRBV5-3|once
TGTGCCAGAAGCCCCGGAGCCTACGAGCAGTACTTC
CARSPGAYEQYF
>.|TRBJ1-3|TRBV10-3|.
TGTGCCATCAGGGACCGAGGTGGGGAGACTGGAAACACCATATATTTT
CAIRDRGGETGNTIYF
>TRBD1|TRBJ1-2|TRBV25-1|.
TGTGCCAGCAGTTCAGGACAGGGGAACTATGGCTACACCTTC
CASSSGQGNYGYTF
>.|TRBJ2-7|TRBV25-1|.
TGTGCCAGCAGAGGACAGACCGCCTACGAGCAGTACTTC
CASRGQTAYEQYF
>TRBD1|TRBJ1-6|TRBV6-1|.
TGTGCCAGCAGTTCCGGGACAGGGATTAATTCACCCCTCCACTTT
CASSSGTGINSPLHF
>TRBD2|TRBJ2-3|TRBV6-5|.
TGTGCCAGCAGTTACGCGACTAGCGGGGGCACAGATACGCAGTATTTT
CASSYATSGGTDTQYF
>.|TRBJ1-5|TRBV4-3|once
TGCGCCAGCAGCCAAGCCGCAGGGGGCAATCAGCCCCAGCATTTT
CASSQAAGGNQPQHF
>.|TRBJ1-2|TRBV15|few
TGTGCCACCAGCAGAGATTCGAGCCTAAACTATGGCTACACCTTC
CATSRDSSLNYGYTF
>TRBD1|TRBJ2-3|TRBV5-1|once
TGCGCCAGCAGCTTTACAGGGGGCGGGACAGATACGCAGTATTTT
CASSFTGGGTDTQYF